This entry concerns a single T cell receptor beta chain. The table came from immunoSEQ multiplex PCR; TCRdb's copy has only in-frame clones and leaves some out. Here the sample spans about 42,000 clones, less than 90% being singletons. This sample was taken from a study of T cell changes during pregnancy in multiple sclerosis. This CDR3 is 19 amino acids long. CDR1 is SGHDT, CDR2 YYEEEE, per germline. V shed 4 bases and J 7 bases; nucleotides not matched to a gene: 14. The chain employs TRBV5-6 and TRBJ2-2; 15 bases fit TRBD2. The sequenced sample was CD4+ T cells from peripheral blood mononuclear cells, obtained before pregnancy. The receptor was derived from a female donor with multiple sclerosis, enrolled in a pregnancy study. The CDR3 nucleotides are TGTGCCAGCAGCGCCGGGACTAGCGGGAGGTCCAGAGGGTTCGGGGAGCTGTTTTTT. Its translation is CASSAGTSGRSRGFGELFF.